The 23 T cell receptor beta chains reported below all come from one sample, sequenced in a study of blood T cell repertoires in COVID-19. Measured with immunoSEQ multiplex PCR; TCRdb has only the in-frame clones, and not every one. The sample includes about 180,000 clones, 70% to 85% of them seen just once. Sample: peripheral blood. These receptors originate from a human donor in a cohort sampled during active COVID-19.

The V and J genes are TRBV19 and TRBJ1-5; the D gene is possibly TRBD1 (5 bases). Germline assignment: CDR1 LNHDA and CDR2 SQIVND (reference sequence). The CDR3 is 15 amino acids. V was pared by 7 bases and J by 3 bases, with 16 bases between. In DNA, the CDR3 is TGTGCCAGTACGATAGTGGGGCAGGACAATCAGCCCCAGCATTTT. Encoded protein: CASTIVGQDNQPQHF.

Only a few counts were recorded for this clone. The chain carries TRBV4-2 and TRBJ1-6; 12 nucleotides match TRBD1. V gave up 1 base and J gave up 13 bases; unmatched junction bases: 5. Germline CDR1 and CDR2: LGHNA and YNFKEQ. The CDR3 loop spans 15 amino acids. The CDR3 nucleotides read TGTGCCAGCAGCCAAGGGGACAGGGGGCTTTCCCCCCTCCACTTT. Encoded protein: CASSQGDRGLSPLHF.

The rearrangement links TRBV5-1 to TRBJ1-1; 12 bases agree with TRBD1. The CDR3 is 16 amino acids. V lost 4 bases and J lost 5; bases outside the gene matches: 9. Germline V lookup: CDR1 SGHRS, CDR2 YFSETQ. The CDR3 reads CASSAGTGGVGTEAFF. The DNA for the CDR3 is TGCGCCAGCAGCGCCGGGACAGGGGGCGTTGGGACTGAAGCTTTCTTT.

The chain recombines TRBV5-8 with TRBJ2-5; D call uncertain. CDR3 length: 14 amino acids. V lost 0 bases and J 1 base, leaving 7 bases between the germline ends. Germline values: CDR1 SGHTS, CDR2 YDEGEE. The DNA for the CDR3 is TGTGCCAGCAGCTTGGTTGCTACCCAAGAGACCCAGTACTTC. Protein: CASSLVATQETQYF. Using reference TRBV5-8 and TRBJ2-5 for the parts outside the CDR3, the full variable domain is EAGVTQSPTHLIKTRGQQATLRCSPISGHTSVYWYQQALGLGLQFLLWYDEGEERNRGNFPPRFSGRQFPNYSSELNVNALELEDSALYLCASSLVATQETQYFGPGTRLLVL.

The chain recombines TRBV3-1 (or the pseudogene TRBV3-2) with TRBJ2-1; TRBD2 matches 8 bases. Germline CDR1 is LGHDT and CDR2 is YNNKEL (reference sequence). This CDR3 is 17 amino acids long. The ends lost 3 bases at V and 8 bases at J; junction bases unmatched: 15. As DNA, the CDR3 is TGTGCCAGCAGCCAGACGGTACTAGCGGTTAGGGGCGATGAGCAGTTCTTC. Its translation: CASSQTVLAVRGDEQFF.

The chain links TRBV6-6 to TRBJ2-7; 13 nucleotides align to TRBD2. The V gene's germline CDR1 is MNHNY and CDR2 SVGAGI (reference sequence). The CDR3 contains 14 residues. V shed 6 bases and J 3 bases; nucleotides not matched to a gene: 2. The CDR3 reads CASRGLAGFYEQYF. CDR3 bases: TGTGCCAGCAGGGGACTAGCGGGGTTCTACGAGCAGTACTTC.

The rearrangement links TRBV19 to TRBJ1-2, with D uncertain. In germline, CDR1 is LNHDA, CDR2 SQIVND (reference sequence). Trimming cost V 9 bases and J 7 bases, with 18 bases left between them. The CDR3 loop spans 13 amino acids. The CDR3 here is CASAENQDFGYTF. In DNA form, the CDR3 reads TGTGCCAGCGCTGAGAACCAGGATTTTGGCTACACCTTC.

The V call is TRBV7-8, the J call TRBJ1-6; D call uncertain. Trimming took off 1 base at V and 7 bases at J, with 8 bases between the two ends. CDR1 is SGHVS and CDR2 is FQNEAQ in the germline V gene. This CDR3 has 14 residues. In DNA form, the CDR3 reads TGTGCCAGCAGCTTAGTCCTTATAAATTCACCCCTCCACTTT. It encodes CASSLVLINSPLHF.

The rearrangement uses TRBV5-1 and TRBJ2-1; 9 bases are shared with TRBD2. From germline, CDR1 is SGHRS and CDR2 YFSETQ. V dropped 1 base and J dropped 4; count of bases not matched to a gene: 3. This CDR3 has 15 amino acids. The CDR3 loop reads CASSLSGGRYNEQFF. Here the CDR3 DNA reads TGCGCCAGCAGCTTGAGCGGGGGGCGGTACAATGAGCAGTTCTTC.

This chain joins TRBV30 and TRBJ1-3; TRBD1 is a possible D gene (6 bases). This CDR3 is 15 amino acids long. Germline lookup yields CDR1 GTSNPN and CDR2 SVGIG (reference sequence). V lost 2 bases to trimming and J lost 1 base, with 12 bases between them. The CDR3 protein is CAWSSPGQSGNTIYF. The CDR3 coding sequence is TGTGCCTGGAGTTCGCCGGGACAATCTGGAAACACCATATATTTT.

This clone was recorded a few times. This sequence joins TRBV7-6 and TRBJ1-1; D is uncertain. This CDR3 is 13 amino acids long. Trimming stripped 5 bases from V and 3 bases from J, with 10 bases between. In germline, CDR1 is SGHVS, CDR2 FNYEAQ. CDR3 region: CASSAVGDTEAFF. In nucleotides, the CDR3 is TGTGCCAGCAGCGCGGTCGGGGACACTGAAGCTTTCTTT.

The chain carries TRBV5-1 and TRBJ1-2, with 7 bases that match TRBD1. Germline V gives CDR1 SGHRS, CDR2 YFSETQ. V shed 0 bases and J 4 bases; nucleotides not matched to a gene: 6. The CDR3 loop spans 15 amino acids. CDR3 in amino acids: CASSLATGAGYGYTF. The CDR3 bases are TGCGCCAGCAGCTTGGCTACAGGGGCGGGCTATGGCTACACCTTC.

This chain connects TRBV5-1 to TRBJ1-2; D call uncertain. Trimming shortened V by 0 bases and J by 5 bases, and 11 bases separated the two germline ends. The germline gives CDR1 SGHRS, CDR2 YFSETQ. The CDR3 totals 14 residues. CDR3 sequence: CASSLDLPQYGYTF. In nucleotides, the CDR3 is TGCGCCAGCAGCTTGGATTTGCCCCAGTATGGCTACACCTTC. The full variable domain, its missing parts supplied by reference TRBV5-1 and TRBJ1-2, is KAGVTQTPRYLIKTRGQQVTLSCSPISGHRSVSWYQQTPGQGLQFLFEYFSETQRNKGNFPGRFSGRQFSNSRSEMNVSTLELGDSALYLCASSLDLPQYGYTFGSGTRLTVV.

This chain links TRBV19 with TRBJ1-2; D unclear. The CDR3 consists of 14 residues. CDR1 is LNHDA, CDR2 SQIVND, per germline (reference sequence). V dropped 3 bases and J dropped 2 bases, with 10 bases sitting between them. The CDR3 DNA reads TGTGCCAGTAGTATCGGGAGACAAAACTATGGCTACACCTTC. The encoded protein is CASSIGRQNYGYTF.

CDR3 sequence (DNA): TGTGCCAGCAACAGGGAGGGCACTGAAGCTTTCTTT. Encoded protein: CASNREGTEAFF. J is TRBJ1-1 and V is TRBV3-1 (or the pseudogene TRBV3-2); a possible D gene is TRBD1 (6 bases). The CDR3 has 12 amino acids. Trimming cost V 7 bases and J 4 bases, with 10 bases left between them. Germline lookup yields CDR1 LGHDT and CDR2 YNNKEL (reference sequence).

The chain couples TRBV12-5 to TRBJ2-7; 7 bases line up with TRBD1. Losses at the gene ends were 6 bases for V and 6 bases for J; bases not matched to a gene: 5. The CDR3 length is 12 residues. Germline V gene data show CDR1 as LGHNT and CDR2 as FRNRAP. CDR3 amino acids: CASGGTALEQYF. The CDR3 DNA is TGTGCTAGTGGGGGGACAGCTCTCGAGCAGTACTTC.

V is TRBV7-8 and J is TRBJ2-7; unclear D gene. The CDR3 runs to 14 residues. Per the germline V gene, CDR1 is SGHVS and CDR2 is FQNEAQ. With 0 bases removed from V and 2 bases from J, the gap between germline ends came to 8 bases. CDR3 amino acids: CASSLAGPAYEQYF. CDR3 nucleotides: TGTGCCAGCAGCTTAGCTGGCCCTGCCTACGAGCAGTACTTC.

This chain joins TRBV5-4 and TRBJ1-3, with D perhaps matching TRBD1 (6 bases). The CDR3 is 14 amino acids. Germline-derived CDR1 and CDR2 are SGHNT and YYREEE (reference sequence). The V end was cut by 0 bases, the J end by 5 bases, with 9 bases between. CDR3 sequence: CASSLDRVRNTIYF. The DNA for the CDR3 is TGTGCCAGCAGCTTGGACAGGGTCAGAAACACCATATATTTT.

The chain uses TRBV6-5 and TRBJ1-2; TRBD1 agrees at 7 bases. There are 14 residues in the CDR3. Per the germline V gene, CDR1 is MNHEY and CDR2 is SVGAGI. The junction had 8 bases not matched to a gene; V was cut back by 6 bases and J by 4 bases. CDR3 sequence (DNA): TGTGCCAGCAGGGAGGGGGCTGTAGGCTATGGCTACACCTTC. Its translation: CASREGAVGYGYTF.

This chain uses TRBV6-6 with TRBJ1-5; the D gene is possibly TRBD1 (5 bases). The length of the CDR3 is 14 residues. The V gene's germline CDR1 is MNHNY and CDR2 SVGAGI (reference sequence). Trimming removed 6 bases from V and 3 bases from J, with 12 bases in between. CDR3 amino acids: CASSHRTTNQPQHF. The DNA for the CDR3 is TGTGCCAGCAGCCACAGGACTACCAATCAGCCCCAGCATTTT.

This chain's CDR3 is CASSLAAGELFF. CDR3 in DNA: TGCGCCAGCAGCTTGGCCGCCGGGGAGCTGTTTTTT. The V call is TRBV5-1, the J call TRBJ2-2; D call uncertain. V dropped 0 bases and J dropped 6 bases, with 3 bases sitting between them. The CDR3 is made up of 12 amino acids. The germline V gene has CDR1 SGHRS and CDR2 YFSETQ.

The chain links TRBV9 to TRBJ2-7; 7 bases map to TRBD1. Losses at the gene ends were 3 bases for V and 0 bases for J; bases not matched to a gene: 3. The CDR3 contains 14 residues. Looked up from germline, CDR1 is SGDLS and CDR2 is YYNGEE. This CDR3 reads CASSGRTGSYEQYF. The CDR3 nucleotides read TGTGCCAGCAGCGGCCGGACAGGCTCCTACGAGCAGTACTTC. The complete variable domain, with remaining parts taken from reference TRBV9 and TRBJ2-7, reads DSGVTQTPKHLITATGQRVTLRCSPRSGDLSVYWYQQSLDQGLQFLIQYYNGEERAKGNILERFSAQQFPDLHSELNLSSLELGDSALYFCASSGRTGSYEQYFGPGTRLTVT.

V and J are TRBV7-9 and TRBJ2-3, with TRBD2 identical over 8 bases. This CDR3 is 15 amino acids long. V lost 1 base to trimming and J lost 2 bases; unmatched junction nucleotides: 2. Germline loops: CDR1 SEHNR, CDR2 FQNEAQ (reference sequence). CDR3 nucleotides: TGTGCCAGCAGCTTAGGAGCGGGGGTCACAGATACGCAGTATTTT. Its translation is CASSLGAGVTDTQYF.